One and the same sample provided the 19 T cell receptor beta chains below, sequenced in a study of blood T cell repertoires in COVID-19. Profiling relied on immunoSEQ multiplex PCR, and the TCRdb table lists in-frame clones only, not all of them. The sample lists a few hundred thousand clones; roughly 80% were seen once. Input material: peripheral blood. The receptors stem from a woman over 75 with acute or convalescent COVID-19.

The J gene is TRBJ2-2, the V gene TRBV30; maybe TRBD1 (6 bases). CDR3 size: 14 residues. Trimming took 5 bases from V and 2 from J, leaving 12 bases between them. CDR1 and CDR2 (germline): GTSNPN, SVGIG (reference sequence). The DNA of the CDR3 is TGTGCCTGGGACACCGGGACAAACACCGGGGAGCTGTTTTTT. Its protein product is CAWDTGTNTGELFF.

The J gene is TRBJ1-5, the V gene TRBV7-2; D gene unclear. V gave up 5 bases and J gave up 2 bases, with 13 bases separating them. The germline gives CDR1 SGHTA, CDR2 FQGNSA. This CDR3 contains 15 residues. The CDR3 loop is CASSQKMAGNQPQHF. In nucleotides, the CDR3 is TGTGCCAGCAGCCAAAAGATGGCCGGCAATCAGCCCCAGCATTTT. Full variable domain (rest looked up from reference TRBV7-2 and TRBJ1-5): GAGVSQSPSNKVTEKGKDVELRCDPISGHTALYWYRQSLGQGLEFLIYFQGNSAPDKSGLPSDRFSAERTGGSVSTLTIQRTQQEDSAVYLCASSQKMAGNQPQHFGDGTRLSIL.

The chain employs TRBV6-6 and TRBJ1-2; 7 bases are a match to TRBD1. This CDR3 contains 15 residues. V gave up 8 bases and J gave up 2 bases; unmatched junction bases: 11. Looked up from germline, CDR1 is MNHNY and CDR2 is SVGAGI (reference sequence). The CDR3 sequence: CASALGDSINYGYTF. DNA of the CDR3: TGTGCCAGCGCCCTAGGGGACAGCATAAACTATGGCTACACCTTC.

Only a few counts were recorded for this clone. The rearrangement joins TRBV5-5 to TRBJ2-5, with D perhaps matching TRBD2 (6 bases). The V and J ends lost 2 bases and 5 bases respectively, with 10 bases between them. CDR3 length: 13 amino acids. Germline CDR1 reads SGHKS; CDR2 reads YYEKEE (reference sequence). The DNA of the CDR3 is TGTGCCAGCAGCTTACGGGCGGGGGAGACCCAGTACTTC. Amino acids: CASSLRAGETQYF.

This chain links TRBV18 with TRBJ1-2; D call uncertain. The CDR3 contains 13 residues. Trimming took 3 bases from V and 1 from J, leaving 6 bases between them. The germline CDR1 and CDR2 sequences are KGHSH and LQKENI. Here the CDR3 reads CASSPGDNYGYTF. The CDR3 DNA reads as TGTGCCAGCTCACCGGGAGATAACTATGGCTACACCTTC.

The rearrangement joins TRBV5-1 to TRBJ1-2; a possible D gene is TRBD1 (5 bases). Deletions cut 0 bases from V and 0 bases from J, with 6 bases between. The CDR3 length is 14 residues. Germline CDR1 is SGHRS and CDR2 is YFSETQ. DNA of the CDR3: TGCGCCAGCAGCTTGGAAGGGGCTAACTATGGCTACACCTTC. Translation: CASSLEGANYGYTF.

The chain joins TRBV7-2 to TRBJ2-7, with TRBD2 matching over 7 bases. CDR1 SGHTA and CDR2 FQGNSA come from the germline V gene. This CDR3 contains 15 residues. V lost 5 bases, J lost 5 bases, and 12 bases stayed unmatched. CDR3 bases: TGTGCCAGCAGCCCCGCCCGGACTAGTACCCACGAGCAGTACTTC. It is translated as CASSPARTSTHEQYF. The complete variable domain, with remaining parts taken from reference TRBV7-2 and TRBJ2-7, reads GAGVSQSPSNKVTEKGKDVELRCDPISGHTALYWYRQSLGQGLEFLIYFQGNSAPDKSGLPSDRFSAERTGGSVSTLTIQRTQQEDSAVYLCASSPARTSTHEQYFGPGTRLTVT.

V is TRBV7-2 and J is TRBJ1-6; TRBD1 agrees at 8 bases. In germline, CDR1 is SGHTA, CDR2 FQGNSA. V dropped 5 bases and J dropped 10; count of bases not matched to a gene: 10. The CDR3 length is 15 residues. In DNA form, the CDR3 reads TGTGCCAGCAGCCCGGACAGGGACGAATGGTCACCCCTCCACTTT. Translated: CASSPDRDEWSPLHF. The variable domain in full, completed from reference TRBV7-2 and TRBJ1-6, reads GAGVSQSPSNKVTEKGKDVELRCDPISGHTALYWYRQSLGQGLEFLIYFQGNSAPDKSGLPSDRFSAERTGGSVSTLTIQRTQQEDSAVYLCASSPDRDEWSPLHFGNGTRLTVT.

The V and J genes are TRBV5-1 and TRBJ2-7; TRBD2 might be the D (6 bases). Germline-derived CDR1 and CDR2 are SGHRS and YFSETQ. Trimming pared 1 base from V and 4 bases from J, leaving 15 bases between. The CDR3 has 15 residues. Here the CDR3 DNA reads TGCGCCAGCAGCTTGAGAATAGCGGATCTATACGAGCAGTACTTC. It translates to CASSLRIADLYEQYF.

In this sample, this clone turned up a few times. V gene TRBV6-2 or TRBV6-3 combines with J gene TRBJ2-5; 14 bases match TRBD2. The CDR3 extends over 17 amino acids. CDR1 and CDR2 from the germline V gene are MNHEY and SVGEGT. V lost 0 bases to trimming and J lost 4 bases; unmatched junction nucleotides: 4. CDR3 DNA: TGTGCCAGCAGTTACTCGGGACTAGCGGGAGAGGGAGAGACCCAGTACTTC. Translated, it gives CASSYSGLAGEGETQYF.

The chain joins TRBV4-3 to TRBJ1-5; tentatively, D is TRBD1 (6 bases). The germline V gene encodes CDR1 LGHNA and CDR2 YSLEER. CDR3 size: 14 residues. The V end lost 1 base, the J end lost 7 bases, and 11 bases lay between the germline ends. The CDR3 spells CASSQGRGYQPQHF. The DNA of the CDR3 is TGCGCCAGCAGCCAAGGCAGGGGATACCAGCCCCAGCATTTT.

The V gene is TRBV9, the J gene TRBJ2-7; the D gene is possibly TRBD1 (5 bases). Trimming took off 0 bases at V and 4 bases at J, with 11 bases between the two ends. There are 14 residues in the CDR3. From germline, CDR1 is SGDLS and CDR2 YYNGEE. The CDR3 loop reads CASSVGAGKYEQYF. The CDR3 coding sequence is TGTGCCAGCAGCGTAGGGGCAGGGAAGTACGAGCAGTACTTC.

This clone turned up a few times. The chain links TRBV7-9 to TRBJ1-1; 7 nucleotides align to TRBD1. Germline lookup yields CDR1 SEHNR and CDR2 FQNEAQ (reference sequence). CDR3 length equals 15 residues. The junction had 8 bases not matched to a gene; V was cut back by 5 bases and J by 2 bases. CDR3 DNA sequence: TGTGCCAGCAGCAATAGGGGACAGATAAACACTGAAGCTTTCTTT. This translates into CASSNRGQINTEAFF. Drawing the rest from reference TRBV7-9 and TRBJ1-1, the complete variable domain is DTGVSQNPRHKITKRGQNVTFRCDPISEHNRLYWYRQTLGQGPEFLTYFQNEAQLEKSRLLSDRFSAERPKGSFSTLEIQRTEQGDSAMYLCASSNRGQINTEAFFGQGTRLTVV.

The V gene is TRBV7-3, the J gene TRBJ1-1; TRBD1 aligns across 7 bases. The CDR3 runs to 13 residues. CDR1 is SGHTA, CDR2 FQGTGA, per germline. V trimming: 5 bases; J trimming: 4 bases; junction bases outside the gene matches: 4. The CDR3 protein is CASSKDRTTEAFF. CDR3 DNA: TGTGCCAGCAGCAAGGACAGGACCACTGAAGCTTTCTTT.

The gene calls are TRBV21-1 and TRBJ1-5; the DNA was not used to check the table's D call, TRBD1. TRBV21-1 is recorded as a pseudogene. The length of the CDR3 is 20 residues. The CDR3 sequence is CASSKELPRFRQLSNQPQHF. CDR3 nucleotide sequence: TGTGCCAGCAGCAAAGAACTGCCCCGATTTAGACAGCTGAGCAATCAGCCCCAGCATTTT.

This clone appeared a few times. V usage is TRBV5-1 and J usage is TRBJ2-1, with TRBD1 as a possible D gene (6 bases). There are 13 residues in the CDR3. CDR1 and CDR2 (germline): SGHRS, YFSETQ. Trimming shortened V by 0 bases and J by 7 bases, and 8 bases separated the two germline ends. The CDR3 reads CASSLGQVNEQFF. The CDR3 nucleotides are TGCGCCAGCAGCTTGGGACAGGTAAATGAGCAGTTCTTC.

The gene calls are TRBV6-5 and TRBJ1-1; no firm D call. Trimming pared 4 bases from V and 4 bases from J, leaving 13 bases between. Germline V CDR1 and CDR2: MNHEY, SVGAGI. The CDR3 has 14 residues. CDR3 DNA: TGTGCCAGCAGTTTGGGCAGGTACAGCACTGAAGCTTTCTTT. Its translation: CASSLGRYSTEAFF.

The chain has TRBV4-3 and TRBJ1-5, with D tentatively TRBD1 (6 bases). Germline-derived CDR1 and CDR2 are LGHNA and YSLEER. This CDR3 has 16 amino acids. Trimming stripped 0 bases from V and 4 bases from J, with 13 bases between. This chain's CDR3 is CASSQDRQAGNQPQHF. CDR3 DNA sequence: TGCGCCAGCAGCCAAGATCGACAGGCGGGTAATCAGCCCCAGCATTTT.

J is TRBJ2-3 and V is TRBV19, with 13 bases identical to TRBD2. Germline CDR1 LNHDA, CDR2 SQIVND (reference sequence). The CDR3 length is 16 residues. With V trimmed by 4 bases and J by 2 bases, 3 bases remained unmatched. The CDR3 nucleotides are TGTGCCAGTAGTACACTAGCGGGAGGGCTCACAGATACGCAGTATTTT. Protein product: CASSTLAGGLTDTQYF.